Here is one T cell receptor (beta chain) with its context. The antigen is undetermined. This record belongs to a study of T-cell memory formation after mild COVID-19. Study-wide context: TCR clusters mostly belonged to single donors. Study-wide points: For contracting clones, CD4+ ones sat mainly in CM and EM, CD8+ in EMRA. Pre-infection memory held some responding clones, suggesting pre-existing cross-reactive T cells responded.

5'RACE with constant-segment primers yielded barcoded, UMI-tagged TCR alpha and TCR beta cDNA libraries. Via MiXCR, TCRdb re-called the 5' RACE reads, giving one row per CDR3 protein. The sample records 260,000 or so distinct CDR3 sequences, around 15% being singletons. V was pared by 4 bases and J by 6 bases, with 5 bases of the junction left unmatched. The CDR3 loop spans 14 amino acids. The source is a man aged 18 to 29 who had mild COVID-19 (a few samples of this study predate the infection). Cell type and time point are not known. The chain employs TRBV12-3 or TRBV12-4 and TRBJ2-2; 7 bases are a match to TRBD2. Sequencing was carried out using PBMCs or a T cell subset sorted from them (not recorded which). Here the CDR3 DNA reads TGTGCCAGCAGTTCAGGGAGGGCCGCCGGGGAGCTGTTTTTT. Translating it yields CASSSGRAAGELFF.